A selection of T cell receptor beta chains follows, all from one sample in a study of Graves' ophthalmopathy and Graves' hyperthyroidism. TCRdb re-derived calls from the multiplex PCR reads in MiXCR, one entry per CDR3 protein. The top ten hold around 3.3% of the sample, which has 660,000 or so distinct CDR3 sequences, more than 40% seen once. The sample comprised peripheral blood. These receptor sequences come from an adult man with Graves' ophthalmopathy. Both conserved end residues are part of each CDR3. The D gene is left open where the match is weak. Some rows have no size entry. The others give once, few or many, or a class for an expanded clone.

abundance	v_gene	j_gene	d_gene	CDR3aa	CDR3nt
NA	TRBV7-3	TRBJ2-7	NA	CASSYRVVGDEQYF	TGTGCCAGCAGCTACCGGGTTGTAGGGGACGAGCAGTACTTC
many	TRBV7-9	TRBJ2-7	NA	CASSTDGRYEQYF	TGTGCCAGCAGTACGGATGGGCGGTACGAGCAGTACTTC
NA	TRBV30	TRBJ2-7	NA	CAWSVGPGAEQYF	TGTGCCTGGAGTGTAGGGCCCGGGGCCGAGCAGTACTTC
NA	TRBV19	TRBJ1-2	NA	CASRPGSIYGYTF	TGTGCCAGTAGGCCCGGTAGTATCTATGGCTACACCTTC
NA	TRBV12-3/TRBV12-4	TRBJ1-1	TRBD1	CASSLVWGQTDTEAFF	TGTGCCAGCAGTTTAGTCTGGGGACAGACGGACACTGAAGCTTTCTTT
few	TRBV5-6	TRBJ2-6	NA	CAWSLVRTSSGANVLTF	TGTGCCTGGAGTTTGGTCAGGACGAGCTCTGGGGCCAACGTCCTGACTTTC
few	TRBV5-8	TRBJ1-1	TRBD1	CASSPTAGGGTEAFF	TGTGCCAGCAGCCCTACCGCAGGGGGCGGAACTGAAGCTTTCTTT
NA	TRBV7-7	TRBJ2-5	NA	CARNQDLGDGETQYF	TGCGCCCGCAACCAAGACCTGGGGGACGGAGAGACCCAGTACTTC
once	TRBV20-1	TRBJ2-7	TRBD2	CSARVPTGLAARTYEQYF	TGCAGTGCTAGAGTACCTACGGGACTAGCGGCAAGAACCTACGAGCAGTACTTC
once	TRBV9	TRBJ1-2	NA	CASSVEEYLYGYTF	TGTGCCAGCAGCGTTGAGGAGTACCTCTATGGCTACACCTTC
few	TRBV2	TRBJ1-1	TRBD1	CASNPPGGQGTEAFF	TGTGCCAGCAATCCCCCAGGGGGCCAGGGCACTGAAGCTTTCTTT
NA	TRBV10-3	TRBJ1-1	TRBD1	CAIGDRETPEAFF	TGTGCCATCGGTGACAGGGAGACACCCGAAGCTTTCTTT
many	TRBV5-8	TRBJ1-6	NA	CASKDTVNSPLHF	TGTGCCAGCAAGGATACGGTTAATTCACCCCTCCACTTT
few	TRBV20-1	TRBJ2-7	TRBD1	CSARDRGQAGVEQYF	TGCAGTGCTAGAGATAGGGGACAGGCAGGTGTGGAGCAGTACTTC
many	TRBV7-8	TRBJ2-7	NA	CASSLQNPQLGEQYF	TGTGCCAGCAGCTTACAGAACCCTCAGCTAGGGGAGCAGTACTTC
many	TRBV4-2	TRBJ2-7	TRBD2	CASSQGGSRHEQYF	TGTGCCAGCAGCCAAGGCGGGAGTCGGCACGAGCAGTACTTC
once	TRBV27	TRBJ2-7	TRBD1	CASNPGQGYSYEQYF	TGTGCCAGCAACCCGGGACAGGGGTACTCCTACGAGCAGTACTTC
many	TRBV7-9	TRBJ1-1	TRBD1	CASSLGDREFTEAFF	TGTGCCAGCAGCTTAGGGGACAGGGAATTTACTGAAGCTTTCTTT
NA	TRBV7-9	TRBJ2-5	NA	CASSLTGTGGHEAQYF	TGTGCCAGCAGCTTAACGGGGACCGGTGGGCACGAGGCCCAGTACTTC
NA	TRBV7-9	TRBJ2-5	NA	CASSDPSRGAPAAYNF	TGTGCCAGCAGCGACCCCTCTCGGGGGGCGCCTGCTGCATATAACTTC
once	TRBV7-2	TRBJ2-7	NA	CASSERQGRYF	TGTGCCAGCAGTGAACGGCAGGGACGGTACTTC
NA	TRBV25-1	TRBJ2-7	TRBD1	CASSAPRARQGLHEQYF	TGTGCCAGCAGTGCCCCCAGGGCGAGACAGGGTCTACACGAGCAGTACTTC
many	TRBV2	TRBJ1-1	NA	CASTLSPNTEAFF	TGTGCCAGCACTCTCTCACCGAACACTGAAGCTTTCTTT
NA	TRBV7-8	TRBJ1-1	NA	CASSISPDTEAFF	TGTGCCAGTAGTATTTCTCCGGACACTGAAGCTTTCTTT
many	TRBV10-3	TRBJ1-1	TRBD1	CAISESTGVNTEAFF	TGTGCCATCAGTGAGTCGACAGGGGTGAACACTGAAGCTTTCTTT
NA	TRBV25-1	TRBJ1-6	NA	CASGQGLNSPLHF	TGTGCCAGTGGTCAAGGTCTTAATTCACCCCTCCACTTT
few	TRBV19	TRBJ1-1	NA	CASSIVDRLNTEAFF	TGTGCCAGTAGTATAGTAGACAGATTGAACACTGAAGCTTTCTTT
many	TRBV7-9	TRBJ1-1	NA	CASSFGMGLTEAFF	TGTGCCAGCAGCTTTGGTATGGGTTTGACTGAAGCTTTCTTT
NA	TRBV20-1	TRBJ2-2	NA	CGAREGGSNTGELFF	TGCGGTGCTAGAGAGGGCGGTTCGAACACCGGGGAGCTGTTTTTT
many	TRBV5-8	TRBJ2-7	NA	CASSLSTAYEQYF	TGTGCCAGCAGCTTGTCTACTGCCTACGAGCAGTACTTC
NA	TRBV25-1	TRBJ1-2	TRBD1	CASSVGTGAGGYTF	TGTGCCAGCAGTGTAGGGACAGGGGCCGGTGGCTACACCTTC
NA	TRBV10-3	TRBJ2-5	NA	CAISAARSGGLGETQYF	TGTGCCATCAGTGCTGCGCGAAGTGGTGGCCTAGGAGAGACCCAGTACTTC
NA	TRBV15	TRBJ1-2	NA	CATGRDRGGHTF	TGTGCCACCGGCAGAGATCGGGGGGGCCACACCTTC
NA	TRBV12-3/TRBV12-4	TRBJ1-2	NA	CASHKDTLGDYGYTF	TGTGCCAGTCACAAGGACACCTTAGGGGACTATGGCTACACCTTC
once	TRBV29-1	TRBJ1-2	NA	CSVRGHGYTF	TGCAGCGTAAGAGGACATGGCTACACCTTC
NA	TRBV5-6	TRBJ2-5	TRBD2	CASSRHLAGTTDTQYF	TGTGCCAGCAGCAGACACCTAGCGGGGACCACAGATACGCAGTACTTC
many	TRBV9	TRBJ2-5	NA	CASSVAGGRGTIQETQYF	TGTGCCAGCAGCGTAGCCGGGGGTCGCGGGACGATCCAAGAGACCCAGTACTTC
NA	TRBV7-9	TRBJ2-3	NA	CASTYEAPRSTDTQYF	TGTGCCAGCACCTATGAGGCTCCTCGAAGCACAGATACGCAGTATTTT